Below, 10 T cell receptor beta chains from the same sample are listed, as sequenced in a study of shared clonotypes between healthy human individuals. Clones were read by immunoSEQ multiplex PCR, and TCRdb kept only the in-frame ones, dropping some. Here the sample spans about 520,000 clones, almost 80% being singletons. The specimen was PBMCs. The origin of the receptors is a woman aged 40 to 55 in good health. Some clones in this sample may be carry-over from other donors' samples.

This clone has more than one count but fewer than ten. The chain uses TRBV2 and TRBJ1-1; TRBD1 matches at 9 bases. CDR1 SNHLY and CDR2 FYNNEI come from the germline V gene. The V gene end was trimmed by 6 bases and the J gene end by 11 bases; junction bases not matched to a gene: 16. CDR3 length: 15 amino acids. The CDR3 reads CASSQLSGTGSLAFF. For the CDR3, the DNA is TGTGCCAGCAGCCAACTCTCCGGGACAGGGAGTTTGGCTTTCTTT. Variable domain in full (rest from reference TRBV2 and TRBJ1-1): EPEVTQTPSHQVTQMGQEVILRCVPISNHLYFYWYRQILGQKVEFLVSFYNNEISEKSEIFDDQFSVERPDGSNFTLKIRSTKLEDSAMYFCASSQLSGTGSLAFFGQGTRLTVV.

This rearrangement joins TRBV11-2 to TRBJ2-1; TRBD2 aligns across 13 bases. V gave up 0 bases and J gave up 9 bases; unmatched junction bases: 11. CDR1 is SGHAT and CDR2 is FQNNGV in the germline V gene. The CDR3 consists of 18 residues. The CDR3 reads CASSLDTLGLAGVTEQFF. The CDR3 nucleotides are TGTGCCAGCAGCTTAGATACGTTAGGACTAGCGGGAGTCACTGAGCAGTTCTTC.

V and J are TRBV6-6 and TRBJ2-2; D is perhaps TRBD1 (5 bases). Germline V CDR1 and CDR2: MNHNY, SVGAGI (reference sequence). Between the trimmed V and J ends, which lost 5 bases and 1 base, there was a span of 14 bases. CDR3 size: 16 residues. CDR3 amino acids: CASSQKTAKNTGELFF. CDR3 DNA sequence: TGTGCCAGCAGTCAAAAGACAGCCAAGAACACCGGGGAGCTGTTTTTT.

This chain joins TRBV7-2 and TRBJ1-2, with 10 bases lining up with TRBD1. The germline CDR1 and CDR2 sequences are SGHTA and FQGNSA. The CDR3 has 16 amino acids. After removal of 5 bases from V and 4 bases from J, the junction contained 10 bases not matched to a gene. The CDR3 sequence: CASSLWGTGDSYGYTF. The CDR3 DNA reads as TGTGCCAGCAGCCTATGGGGGACAGGGGATTCCTATGGCTACACCTTC.

J is TRBJ1-6 and V is TRBV4-3, with 8 positions matching TRBD1. The CDR3 has 15 amino acids. Germline CDR1 LGHNA, CDR2 YSLEER. Trimming removed 4 bases from V and 9 bases from J; junction bases left unmatched: 8. The CDR3 DNA reads TGCGCCAGCAGCCGGAGGGCAGGGGGCGGTTCACCCCTCCACTTT. This encodes CASSRRAGGGSPLHF.

V is TRBV7-9 and J is TRBJ2-5; D may correspond to TRBD1 or TRBD2 (5 bases each). The CDR3 has 13 residues. Germline V gene data show CDR1 as SEHNR and CDR2 as FQNEAQ (reference sequence). V was shortened by 3 bases and J by 5 bases, with 10 bases between the two germline ends. The CDR3 region has the DNA TGTGCCAGCAGCTTGTTTGAGGGGGAGACCCAGTACTTC. This gives the protein CASSLFEGETQYF.

V usage is TRBV27 and J usage is TRBJ2-6; TRBD1 is a possible D gene (5 bases). The V end was cut by 5 bases, the J end by 4 bases, with 12 bases between. CDR3 length: 15 amino acids. The V gene's germline CDR1 is MNHEY and CDR2 SMNVEV (reference sequence). This CDR3 reads CASSPPGLGANVLTF. The CDR3 bases are TGTGCCAGCAGTCCCCCAGGGCTCGGGGCCAACGTCCTGACTTTC. The full variable domain, completed using reference TRBV27 and TRBJ2-6, is EAQVTQNPRYLITVTGKKLTVTCSQNMNHEYMSWYRQDPGLGLRQIYYSMNVEVTDKGDVPEGYKVSRKEKRNFPLILESPSPNQTSLYFCASSPPGLGANVLTFGAGSRLTVL.

The V and J genes are TRBV27 and TRBJ2-5; the D is unclear. The CDR3 is 18 residues long. The V end lost 5 bases, the J end lost 1 base, and 23 bases lay between the germline ends. CDR1 and CDR2 from the germline V gene are MNHEY and SMNVEV (reference sequence). CDR3 protein: CASSRRARATDLQETQYF. CDR3 DNA: TGTGCCAGCAGTCGGAGAGCCAGAGCGACGGATCTCCAAGAGACCCAGTACTTC.

The chain recombines TRBV6-1 with TRBJ2-7; unclear D gene. Germline CDR1 MNHNS, CDR2 SASEGT. The V gene lost 0 bases and the J gene lost 7 bases, with 16 bases spanning the gap. The CDR3 extends over 15 amino acids. In DNA form, the CDR3 reads TGTGCCAGCAGTGAAGCAGTGGCGCGGAACCTAGAGCAGTACTTC. Protein: CASSEAVARNLEQYF.

In its sample, this clone was seen a few times. J is TRBJ2-3 and V is TRBV29-1; D not resolved. The germline V and J ends were trimmed by 8 bases and 3 bases, with 6 bases remaining between them. The CDR3 has 10 amino acids. Germline V CDR1 and CDR2: SQVTM, ANQGSEA. The DNA of the CDR3 is TGCAGCCATTGGACAGATACGCAGTATTTT. Protein sequence: CSHWTDTQYF.